This TCR beta chain was captured by sequencing in a study of OX40 agonist ivuxolimab in advanced cancers. In germline, CDR1 is SGHRS, CDR2 YFSETQ. The CDR3 consists of 15 residues. The V gene lost 4 bases and the J gene lost 4 bases, with 17 bases spanning the gap. The table came from immunoSEQ multiplex PCR; TCRdb's copy has only in-frame clones and leaves some out. The sample holds about 62,000 clones; approximately 86% are singletons and the top ten take 3.5% to 4%. The material sequenced was CD4+ or CD8+ T cells sorted from blood, taken in a trial of the OX40 agonist ivuxolimab. This clonotype was sampled from an adult with an advanced solid tumor such as melanoma, head and neck, liver or kidney cancer. The J gene is TRBJ2-5, the V gene TRBV5-1; D assignment may be TRBD1 or TRBD2 (6 bases each). The CDR3 DNA follows: TGCGCCAGCAGCCCCGGACTGGGGGGCGGAGAGACCCAGTACTTC. As protein: CASSPGLGGGETQYF. Drawing the rest from reference TRBV5-1 and TRBJ2-5, the complete variable domain is KAGVTQTPRYLIKTRGQQVTLSCSPISGHRSVSWYQQTPGQGLQFLFEYFSETQRNKGNFPGRFSGRQFSNSRSEMNVSTLELGDSALYLCASSPGLGGGETQYFGPGTRLLVL.